Below are 29 T cell receptor beta chains sequenced from a single sample in a study of T-cell memory formation after mild COVID-19. TCRdb independently ran MiXCR on the 5' RACE reads; one entry per CDR3 protein. The repertoire consists of hundreds of thousands of distinct CDR3 sequences, with less than 25% occurring once and the leading ten covering around 12%. The sample taken for sequencing was PBMCs or a T cell subset sorted from them (not recorded which). The receptors stem from an adult woman who had mild COVID-19 (a few samples of this study predate the infection). Cell type and time point are not known.

This clonotype was seen a few times. This sequence joins TRBV12-3 or TRBV12-4 and TRBJ1-4, with 8 bases fitting TRBD1. The CDR3 contains 16 residues. V gave up 8 bases and J gave up 4 bases; unmatched junction bases: 12. CDR3 residues: CASSHYPGQVNEKLFF. The CDR3 coding sequence is TGTGCCAGCTCCCACTACCCGGGACAGGTTAATGAAAAACTGTTTTTT.

Only a few counts were recorded for this clonotype. The chain joins TRBV12-3 or TRBV12-4 to TRBJ1-6; unclear D gene. This CDR3 contains 13 residues. Trimming took off 3 bases at V and 9 bases at J, with 9 bases between the two ends. As DNA, the CDR3 is TGTGCCAGCAGTTTTGGCGGCCGTTCACCCCTCCACTTT. Amino acid sequence: CASSFGGRSPLHF.

This chain joins TRBV4-1 and TRBJ2-7; 7 bases are a match to TRBD2. The CDR3 has 16 amino acids. The germline V gene has CDR1 MGHRA and CDR2 YSYEKL. The junction had 12 bases not matched to a gene; V was cut back by 0 bases and J by 7 bases. DNA of the CDR3: TGCGCCAGCAGCCAAGATAAGCTAGCGGAGGGTTGGGAGCAGTACTTC. Protein sequence: CASSQDKLAEGWEQYF.

This chain connects TRBV29-1 to TRBJ2-7; 8 positions match TRBD2. Germline assignment: CDR1 SQVTM and CDR2 ANQGSEA. V lost 8 bases, J lost 2 bases, and 11 bases stayed unmatched. The CDR3 spans 14 residues. CDR3 DNA: TGCAGCACTAAACTAGCGGAAGGTCCCTACGAGCAGTACTTC. Amino acid sequence: CSTKLAEGPYEQYF.

The gene calls are TRBV7-2 and TRBJ2-1; D remains unclear. Deletions cut 0 bases from V and 0 bases from J, with 9 bases between. This CDR3 contains 16 residues. Looked up from germline, CDR1 is SGHTA and CDR2 is FQGNSA. CDR3 region: CASSLASSSSYNEQFF. For the CDR3, the DNA is TGTGCCAGCAGCTTAGCCTCTAGTTCCTCCTACAATGAGCAGTTCTTC.

Only a few counts were recorded for this clonotype. The chain carries TRBV7-2 and TRBJ2-4, with D possibly TRBD1 on 5 matching bases. The length of the CDR3 is 14 residues. From germline, CDR1 is SGHTA and CDR2 FQGNSA. Between the trimmed V and J ends, which lost 5 bases and 1 base, there was a span of 9 bases. Here the CDR3 DNA reads TGTGCCAGCAGCGCTCACAGGGCCAAAAACATTCAGTACTTC. This sequence encodes CASSAHRAKNIQYF.

The chain carries TRBV20-1 and TRBJ2-7; D gene unclear. This CDR3 has 15 amino acids. Germline-derived CDR1 and CDR2 are DFQATT and SNEGSKA (reference sequence). The ends were cut back, 4 bases at V and 3 bases at J, with 19 bases in the middle. The CDR3, as DNA: TGCAGTGCTATGGCCCCCGGCGGCCTGATCTACGAGCAGTACTTC. Protein sequence: CSAMAPGGLIYEQYF.

The chain uses TRBV29-1 and TRBJ2-5; D is undetermined. The germline V and J ends were trimmed by 3 bases and 1 base, with 6 bases remaining between them. CDR3 length equals 12 residues. Per germline, CDR1 SQVTM and CDR2 ANQGSEA. CDR3 amino acids: CSVDPAQETQYF. As DNA, the CDR3 is TGCAGCGTTGATCCAGCCCAAGAGACCCAGTACTTC.

The sample holds a few counts of this clonotype. The chain uses TRBV6-1 and TRBJ1-6; unclear D gene. Trimming pared 2 bases from V and 10 bases from J, leaving 6 bases between. The CDR3 loop spans 12 amino acids. Germline V gene lookup returns CDR1 MNHNS and CDR2 SASEGT. CDR3 sequence reads: CASSESLSPLHF. The CDR3 DNA is TGTGCCAGCAGTGAATCCCTCTCACCCCTCCACTTT.

The V gene is TRBV5-1, the J gene TRBJ2-7; D is possibly TRBD2 (5 bases). The CDR3 contains 16 residues. Germline CDR1 is SGHRS and CDR2 is YFSETQ. V lost 0 bases, J lost 1 base, and 14 bases lay in between. The CDR3 sequence is CASSLDPRGQSYEQYF. For the CDR3, the DNA is TGCGCCAGCAGCTTGGACCCTCGCGGGCAATCCTACGAGCAGTACTTC.

This clonotype was recorded a few times. The chain carries TRBV19 and TRBJ1-1; D uncertain. CDR3 length equals 14 residues. Germline V gene data show CDR1 as LNHDA and CDR2 as SQIVND (reference sequence). V lost 3 bases and J lost 1, with 9 bases in between. CDR3 bases: TGTGCCAGTAGTATCTTAATGGGGAACACTGAAGCTTTCTTT. Its translation: CASSILMGNTEAFF.

This chain links TRBV15 with TRBJ1-4; D not resolved. The CDR3 consists of 12 residues. The V and J ends lost 5 bases and 8 bases respectively, with 9 bases between them. Germline-derived CDR1 and CDR2 are LNHNV and YYDKDF (reference sequence). The CDR3: CATSPREEKLFF. The CDR3 DNA reads as TGTGCCACCAGCCCTCGAGAGGAAAAACTGTTTTTT.

This clonotype came up a few times. V gene TRBV5-1 combines with J gene TRBJ1-2, with D possibly being TRBD1 (6 bases). The germline CDR1 and CDR2 sequences are SGHRS and YFSETQ. The CDR3 covers 13 residues. Between the trimmed V and J ends, which lost 4 bases and 6 bases, there was a span of 13 bases. The CDR3 DNA follows: TGCGCCAGCAGCCCCCACGCAGGGGATGGCTACACCTTC. Its translation is CASSPHAGDGYTF. The whole variable domain, filled in from reference TRBV5-1 and TRBJ1-2, reads KAGVTQTPRYLIKTRGQQVTLSCSPISGHRSVSWYQQTPGQGLQFLFEYFSETQRNKGNFPGRFSGRQFSNSRSEMNVSTLELGDSALYLCASSPHAGDGYTFGSGTRLTVV.

This sequence joins TRBV29-1 and TRBJ2-1; 8 bases are a match to TRBD2. CDR1 and CDR2 from the germline V gene are SQVTM and ANQGSEA. The CDR3 contains 18 residues. V trimming: 4 bases; J trimming: 0 bases; junction bases outside the gene matches: 14. The DNA for the CDR3 is TGCAGCGTTGTTTGGGGACTAGTAGCGGATAGCTCCTACAATGAGCAGTTCTTC. This codes for CSVVWGLVADSSYNEQFF.

This clonotype has only a few counts. The V call is TRBV24-1, the J call TRBJ2-6, with 8 bases fitting TRBD1. The V gene's germline CDR1 is KGHDR and CDR2 SFDVKD. The CDR3 is 16 residues long. Germline trimming cut 3 bases from V and 4 bases from J; bases unmatched to any gene: 4. CDR3: CATSDQTGAGANVLTF. The CDR3 DNA sequence: TGTGCCACCAGTGATCAGACAGGGGCAGGGGCCAACGTCCTGACTTTC.

The chain carries TRBV6-2 or TRBV6-3 and TRBJ2-7; TRBD1 matches at 12 bases. CDR3 length: 15 amino acids. V trimming: 4 bases; J trimming: 2 bases; junction bases outside the gene matches: 3. Looked up from germline, CDR1 is MNHEY and CDR2 is SVGEGT. The CDR3 nucleotides are TGTGCCAGCAGTTTCCGGGACAGGGGGCCCTACGAGCAGTACTTC. This encodes CASSFRDRGPYEQYF.

This clonotype was found a few times. V and J are TRBV6-2 or TRBV6-3 and TRBJ2-1, with TRBD1 matching over 10 bases. The CDR3 spans 15 residues. CDR1 is MNHEY and CDR2 is SVGEGT in the germline V gene. With V trimmed by 5 bases and J by 9 bases, 10 bases remained unmatched. This CDR3 is CASSRGTGEKGEQFF. Here the CDR3 DNA reads TGTGCCAGCAGTCGCGGGACAGGGGAAAAGGGTGAGCAGTTCTTC.

This clonotype was detected only a few times. The chain links TRBV24-1 to TRBJ2-1; 11 bases fit TRBD2. V was pared by 3 bases and J by 1 base, with 1 base of the junction left unmatched. The CDR3 contains 16 residues. CDR1 is KGHDR and CDR2 is SFDVKD in the germline V gene. The CDR3 loop reads CATSDLAGGSYNEQFF. The CDR3 nucleotides read TGTGCCACCAGTGATCTAGCGGGGGGATCCTACAATGAGCAGTTCTTC.

In this sample, this clonotype turned up a few times. The chain employs TRBV2 and TRBJ1-3; no clear D gene. Germline V CDR1 and CDR2: SNHLY, FYNNEI. Trimming pared 8 bases from V and 7 bases from J, leaving 15 bases between. The CDR3 contains 13 residues. CDR3 DNA: TGTGCCAGCTATACCCTGAGTGGGAACACCATATATTTT. Its protein is CASYTLSGNTIYF.

Only a few counts were recorded for this clonotype. The V gene is TRBV12-3 or TRBV12-4, the J gene TRBJ1-1; 7 bases line up with TRBD1. The CDR3 extends over 15 amino acids. Trimming took 5 bases from V and 5 from J; bases not matched to a gene: 11. In DNA, the CDR3 is TGTGCCAGCAGTCCCAAAGACAGGGAGCAGACTGAAGCTTTCTTT. Protein product: CASSPKDREQTEAFF.

This clonotype appeared a few times. The chain has TRBV6-2 or TRBV6-3 and TRBJ2-7, with D perhaps matching TRBD2 (7 bases). The CDR3 has 14 residues. Germline V gene data show CDR1 as MNHEY and CDR2 as SVGEGT. Trimming removed 6 bases at V and 3 bases at J, with 15 bases between. CDR3 protein: CASSPWGGSYEQYF. The CDR3 DNA reads as TGTGCCAGCAGCCCCTGGGGGGGCAGCTACGAGCAGTACTTC.

V usage is TRBV7-9 and J usage is TRBJ1-1; D is undetermined. The CDR3 loop spans 14 amino acids. Trimming took off 2 bases at V and 1 base at J, with 8 bases between the two ends. The germline CDR1 and CDR2 sequences are SEHNR and FQNEAQ (reference sequence). CDR3 loop: CASSLSTGNTEAFF. CDR3 nucleotide sequence: TGTGCCAGCAGCTTAAGCACGGGGAACACTGAAGCTTTCTTT.

This clonotype appeared a few times. The chain carries TRBV6-5 and TRBJ2-7; D is possibly TRBD1 or TRBD2 (6 bases each). Germline values: CDR1 MNHEY, CDR2 SVGAGI. The V gene lost 6 bases and the J gene lost 2 bases, with 14 bases spanning the gap. CDR3 length equals 14 residues. In DNA, the CDR3 is TGTGCCAGCAGCTCCGGGGGCTATACCTACGAGCAGTACTTC. This encodes CASSSGGYTYEQYF.

V is TRBV10-2 and J is TRBJ2-1; the match to TRBD2 covers 9 bases. CDR1 WSHSY and CDR2 SAAADI come from the germline V gene. The CDR3 contains 15 residues. Unmatched junction bases numbered 8, after V lost 6 bases and J lost 5 bases. The CDR3 loop is CASSPTSGINNEQFF. CDR3 bases: TGCGCCAGCAGCCCGACTAGCGGAATAAACAATGAGCAGTTCTTC.

The chain employs TRBV6-5 and TRBJ2-7; a possible D gene is TRBD1 (5 bases). The V end lost 4 bases, the J end lost 1 base, and 8 bases lay between the germline ends. Germline-derived CDR1 and CDR2 are MNHEY and SVGAGI. The CDR3 covers 13 residues. The CDR3 coding sequence is TGTGCCAGCAGTTCAGGGTTTTCCTACGAGCAGTACTTC. It translates to CASSSGFSYEQYF.

The chain couples TRBV3-1 to TRBJ2-5, with TRBD2 as a possible D gene (7 bases). The CDR3 loop spans 14 amino acids. Trimming stripped 4 bases from V and 5 bases from J, with 14 bases between. CDR1 LGHDT and CDR2 YNNKEL come from the germline V gene (reference sequence). DNA of the CDR3: TGTGCCAGCAGCCCGGGGGGCCTGGACGAGACCCAGTACTTC. It is translated as CASSPGGLDETQYF.

This clonotype was recorded many times. The CDR3 region is CAISGGGGQNYEQYF. Written as DNA, the CDR3 is TGTGCCATCAGTGGTGGAGGGGGACAGAACTACGAGCAGTACTTC. This chain uses TRBV10-3 with TRBJ2-7, with D possibly being TRBD1 (7 bases). V lost 4 bases, J lost 3 bases, and 16 bases lay in between. The length of the CDR3 is 15 residues. Looked up from germline, CDR1 is ENHRY and CDR2 is SYGVKD.

This clonotype was counted only a few times. The J gene is TRBJ2-7, the V gene TRBV20-1; D possibly corresponds to TRBD1 (6 bases). The ends were cut back, 6 bases at V and 3 bases at J, with 12 bases in the middle. The germline V gene encodes CDR1 DFQATT and CDR2 SNEGSKA (reference sequence). The CDR3 length is 12 residues. The chain's CDR3 is CSAVDRGYEQYF. The CDR3 DNA is TGCAGTGCCGTGGACAGAGGCTACGAGCAGTACTTC.

This clonotype was counted only a few times. V gene TRBV9 combines with J gene TRBJ2-1; either TRBD1 or TRBD2 may supply D (5 bases each). Per germline, CDR1 SGDLS and CDR2 YYNGEE. The CDR3 runs 12 residues. V lost 0 bases and J lost 9, with 7 bases in between. CDR3: CASSVVGVEQFF. The CDR3 DNA reads as TGTGCCAGCAGCGTAGTGGGGGTTGAGCAGTTCTTC.